This T cell receptor beta chain is drawn from a study of beta chain features in type 1 diabetes. Reverse transcribing all isolated RNA meant expressed TCRB transcripts were sequenced. Profiled with immunoSEQ multiplex PCR; TCRdb holds only in-frame clones, not every one. The sample holds about 340,000 clones; approximately 12% are singletons and the top ten take about 0.015%. Points on this clone: Its antigen is not identified.

Whole-study results and caveats: TCRB CDR3 length was moderately but significantly reduced in all four CD4+ subsets of Type 1 diabetes patients.

The sample comprised naive CD4+ T cells from blood. The TCR was taken from a woman younger than 35 with type 1 diabetes.

CDR3 nucleotides: TGTGCCATCGGACTAGCCAATAATGAGCAGTTCTTC. It specifies CAIGLANNEQFF. The rearrangement links TRBV10-3 to TRBJ2-1; 8 positions match TRBD2. The CDR3 contains 12 residues. The ends lost 8 bases at V and 7 bases at J; junction bases unmatched: 4. The germline V gene has CDR1 ENHRY and CDR2 SYGVKD.